This T cell receptor (beta chain) was documented in a study of T cells after yellow fever vaccination. Study in general: Each of the EM, EMRA, CM and Tscm memory subsets was sorted based on CD3, CD45RA, CCR7 and CD95. Fractions low in cell number were prepared with SMART-Seq v4 Ultra Low Input.

A process of 5'RACE template switching, which added a universal primer site and UMIs, was used to make TCR cDNA. Each CDR3 protein is one row after TCRdb ran MiXCR on the 5' RACE reads. In the table there are approximately 4,300 distinct CDR3 sequences, less than 4.5% of which are singletons. This clonotype was detected ten times or more. V was clipped by 6 bases and J by 2 bases, with 14 bases between them. The V gene's germline CDR1 is LNHDA and CDR2 SQIVND (reference sequence). The CDR3 contains 15 residues. Study-wide results and limits: In sorted memory subsets at day 0, almost all vaccine-responding clonotypes were below detection.

The sample was PBMCs, either bulk or a sorted T-cell subset (CD4+, CD8+, memory, or dextramer-sorted; not recorded which), taken 15 days after the yellow fever booster vaccination. The rearrangement uses TRBV19 and TRBJ2-1; D is ambiguous. This receptor was taken from a man aged 30 to 45 who received the YFV17D yellow fever vaccine. CDR3 sequence reads: CASREDDSPYNEQFF. The CDR3 nucleotides are TGTGCCAGTAGGGAAGATGACTCTCCCTACAATGAGCAGTTCTTC.